This T cell receptor beta chain appears in the sequencing data of a study of CD8 T cells in Susac syndrome. Comments on this clonotype: Antigen unknown.

Whole-study findings and limits: Susac syndrome CD4+ T cell repertoires showed no clonal expansion.

Sequencing targeted TCR beta in blood CD8+ and CD4+ T cells. CDR3 length equals 13 residues. The RNA input was about 0.45 to 1 ug, and it was reverse transcribed with random hexamers. Via MiXCR, TCRdb re-called the immunoSEQ multiplex PCR reads, giving one row per CDR3 protein. Of about 150,000 distinct CDR3 sequences listed, approximately 95% are singletons. This chain links TRBV1 with TRBJ2-5; the D segment call TRBD2 is taken from the table without a DNA check. TRBV1 is labeled a pseudogene. The source is a human donor with Susac syndrome. The specimen sequenced was CD4+ T cells from PBMCs. DNA of the CDR3: TGCACCAGCGAGGAGGCTCTCCAAGAGACCCAGTACTTC. It yields the protein CTSEEALQETQYF.